Below, 2 T cell receptor beta chains from the same sample are listed, as sequenced in a study of CD8+ T cells in alopecia areata. cDNA reverse transcribed from extracted RNA served as the sequencing template. Data came from immunoSEQ multiplex PCR; TCRdb stores just in-frame clones and leaves some out. The sample gives about 170,000 clones, less than 75% of which show up once; about an eighth is in the top ten. The specimen comprised CD8+ T cells sorted from blood, sampled at week 0. The origin of the receptors is a human donor with alopecia areata.

This clone was counted a single time. This same CDR3 is encoded by further DNA sequences in the sample. This chain joins TRBV5-6 and TRBJ2-2; D is undetermined. The CDR3 length is 12 residues. The germline V gene encodes CDR1 SGHDT and CDR2 YYEEEE. With 0 bases removed from V and 6 bases from J, the gap between germline ends came to 3 bases. The CDR3 coding sequence is TGTGCCAGCAGCTTGGGATCCGGGGAGCTGTTTTTT. This translates into CASSLGSGELFF.

V and J are TRBV7-9 and TRBJ1-1, with no clear D. Germline assignment: CDR1 SEHNR and CDR2 FQNEAQ (reference sequence). The V gene lost 5 bases and the J gene lost 2 bases, with 9 bases spanning the gap. The CDR3 runs to 13 residues. The CDR3: CASSGRVNTEAFF. The CDR3 DNA reads TGTGCCAGCAGCGGCCGAGTCAACACTGAAGCTTTCTTT.